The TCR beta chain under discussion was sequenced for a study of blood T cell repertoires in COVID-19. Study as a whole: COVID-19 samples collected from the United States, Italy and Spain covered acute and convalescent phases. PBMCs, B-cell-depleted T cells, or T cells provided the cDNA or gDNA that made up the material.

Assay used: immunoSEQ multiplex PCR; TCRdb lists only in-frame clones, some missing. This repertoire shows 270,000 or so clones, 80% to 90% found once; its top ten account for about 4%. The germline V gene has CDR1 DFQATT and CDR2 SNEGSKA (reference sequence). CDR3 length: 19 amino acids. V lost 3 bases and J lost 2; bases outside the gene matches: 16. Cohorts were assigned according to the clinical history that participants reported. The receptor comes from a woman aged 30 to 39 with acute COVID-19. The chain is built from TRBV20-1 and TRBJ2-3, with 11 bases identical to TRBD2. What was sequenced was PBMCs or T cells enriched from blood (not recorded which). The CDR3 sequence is CSASLPSGGSWGLTDTQYF. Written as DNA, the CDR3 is TGCAGTGCTAGTCTCCCTAGCGGGGGGAGTTGGGGACTCACAGATACGCAGTATTTT.